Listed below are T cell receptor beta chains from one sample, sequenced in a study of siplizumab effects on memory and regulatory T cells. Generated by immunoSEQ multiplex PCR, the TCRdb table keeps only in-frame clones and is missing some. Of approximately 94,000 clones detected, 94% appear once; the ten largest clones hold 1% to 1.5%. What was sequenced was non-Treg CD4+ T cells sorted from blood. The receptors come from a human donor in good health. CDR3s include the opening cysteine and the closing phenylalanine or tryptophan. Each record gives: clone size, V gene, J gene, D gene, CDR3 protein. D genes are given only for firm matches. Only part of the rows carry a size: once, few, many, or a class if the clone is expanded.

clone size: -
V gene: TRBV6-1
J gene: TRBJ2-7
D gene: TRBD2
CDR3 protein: CASSETSGPYEQYF

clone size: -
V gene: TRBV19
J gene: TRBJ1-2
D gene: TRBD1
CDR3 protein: CASSIGQGTYGYTF

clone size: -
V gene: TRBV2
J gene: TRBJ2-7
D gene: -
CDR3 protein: CASIEGAFNVESYEQYF

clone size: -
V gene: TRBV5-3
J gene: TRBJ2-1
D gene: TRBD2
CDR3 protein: CARSLTSGRADEQFF

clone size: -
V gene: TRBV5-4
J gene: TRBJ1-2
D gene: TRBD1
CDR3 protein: CASSLGQASFGGYTF

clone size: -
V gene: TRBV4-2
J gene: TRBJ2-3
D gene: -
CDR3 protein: CASGRSNTDTQYF

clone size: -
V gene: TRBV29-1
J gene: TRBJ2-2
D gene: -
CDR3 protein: CSAEKRGTGELFF

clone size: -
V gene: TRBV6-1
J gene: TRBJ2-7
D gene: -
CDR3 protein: CASSPGPEGYEQYF

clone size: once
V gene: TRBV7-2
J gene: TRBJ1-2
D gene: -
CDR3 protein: CASSSVGGEAGYTF

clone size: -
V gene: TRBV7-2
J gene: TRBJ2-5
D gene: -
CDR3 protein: CASSAPRGPHQETQYF

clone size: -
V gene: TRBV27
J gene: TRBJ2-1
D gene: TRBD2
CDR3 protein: CASSSGSLYNEQFF

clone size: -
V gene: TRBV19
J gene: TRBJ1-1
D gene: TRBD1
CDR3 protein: CASSSQGGVNTEAFF

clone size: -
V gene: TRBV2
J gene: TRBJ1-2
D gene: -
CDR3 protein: CASSPTDPYGYTF

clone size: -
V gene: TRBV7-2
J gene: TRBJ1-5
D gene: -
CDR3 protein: CASGTFVNQPQHF

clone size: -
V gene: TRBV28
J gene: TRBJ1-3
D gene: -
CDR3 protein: CASSPSTGRAGNTIYF

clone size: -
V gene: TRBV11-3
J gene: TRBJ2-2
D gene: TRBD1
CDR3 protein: CASSQGTGGNTGELFF

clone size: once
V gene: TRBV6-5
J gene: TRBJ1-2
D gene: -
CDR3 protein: CASSYRGFQALDGYTF

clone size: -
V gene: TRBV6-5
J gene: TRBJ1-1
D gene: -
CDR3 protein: CASSYSGTRDTEAFF

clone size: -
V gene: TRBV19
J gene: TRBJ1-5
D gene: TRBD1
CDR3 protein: CASSPYLRQGAGQPQHF

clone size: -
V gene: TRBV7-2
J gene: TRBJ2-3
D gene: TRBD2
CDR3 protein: CASRPAGVRTDTQYF

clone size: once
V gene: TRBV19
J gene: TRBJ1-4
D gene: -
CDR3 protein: CASSIRGDDEKLFF

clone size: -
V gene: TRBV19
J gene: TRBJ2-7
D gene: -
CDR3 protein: CASSRGVQTTYEQYF

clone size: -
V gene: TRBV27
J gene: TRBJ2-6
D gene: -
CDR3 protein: CASSFRGANVLTF

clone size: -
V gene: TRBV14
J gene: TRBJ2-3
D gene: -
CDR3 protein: CASSQIAFSTDTQYF

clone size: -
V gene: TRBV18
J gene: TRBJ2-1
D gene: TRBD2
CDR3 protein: CASLPGGVAISYNEQFF

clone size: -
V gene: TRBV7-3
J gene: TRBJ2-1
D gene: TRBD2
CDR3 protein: CASSLIPLAGDNEQFF

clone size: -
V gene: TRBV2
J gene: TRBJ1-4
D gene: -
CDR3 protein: CASSEGSLLYEKLFF

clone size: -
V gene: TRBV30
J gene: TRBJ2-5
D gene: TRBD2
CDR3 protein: CAWSVPSGIPETQYF

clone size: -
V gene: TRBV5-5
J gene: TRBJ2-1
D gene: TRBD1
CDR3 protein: CASSLKGAGVDNEQFF

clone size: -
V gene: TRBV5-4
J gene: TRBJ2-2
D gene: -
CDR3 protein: CASSFRQIRELFF

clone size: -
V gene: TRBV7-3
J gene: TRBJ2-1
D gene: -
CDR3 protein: CASSLRRRDEQFF

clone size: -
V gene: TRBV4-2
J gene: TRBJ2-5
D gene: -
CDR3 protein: CASSQDMLTETQYF

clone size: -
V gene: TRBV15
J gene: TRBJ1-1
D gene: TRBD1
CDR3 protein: CATSRKGTGDNTEAFF

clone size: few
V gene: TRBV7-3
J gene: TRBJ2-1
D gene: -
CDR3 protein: CASSLNPAHNEQFF

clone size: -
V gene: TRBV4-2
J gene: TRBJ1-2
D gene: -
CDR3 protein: CASSQDSGGNYGYTF

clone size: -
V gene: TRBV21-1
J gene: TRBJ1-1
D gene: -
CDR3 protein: CASSPEEGAQAEAFF

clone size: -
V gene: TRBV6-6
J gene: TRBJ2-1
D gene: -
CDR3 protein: CATQKGGNSYNEQFF

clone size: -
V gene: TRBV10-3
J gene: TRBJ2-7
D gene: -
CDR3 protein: CAISESGDSYEQYF

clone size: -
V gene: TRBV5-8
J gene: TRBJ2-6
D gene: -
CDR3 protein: CASRLSGANVLTF

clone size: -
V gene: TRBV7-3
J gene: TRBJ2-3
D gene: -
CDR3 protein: CASSFGLGANTDTQYF

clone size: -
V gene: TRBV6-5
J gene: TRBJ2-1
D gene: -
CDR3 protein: CASSSMGGEQFF

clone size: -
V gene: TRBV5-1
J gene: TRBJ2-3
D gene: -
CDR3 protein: CASSSAAHPDTQYF

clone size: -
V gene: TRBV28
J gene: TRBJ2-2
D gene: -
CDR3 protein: CASSWSVGELFF

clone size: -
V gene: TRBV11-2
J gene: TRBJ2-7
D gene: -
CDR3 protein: CASSTGTKGYEQYF

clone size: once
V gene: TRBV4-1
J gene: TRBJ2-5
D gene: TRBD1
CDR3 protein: CASSLESGQGSETQYF

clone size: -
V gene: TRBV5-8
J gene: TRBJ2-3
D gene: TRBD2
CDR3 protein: CASSLRLLAGAFTDTQYF